This T cell receptor beta chain was recorded in a study of Graves' ophthalmopathy and Graves' hyperthyroidism. Study results and limitations: Most expanded thyroid clonotypes above 0.001 frequency also appeared in blood.

The authors isolated PBMCs from around 10 ml of fresh peripheral blood. Concerning this clonotype: The target antigen is unknown.

RNA transcripts were the source from which TCR beta CDR3 regions were amplified. RT-PCR was first run with HTBI primers, then multiplex PCR in a second round. TCRdb itself ran the multiplex PCR reads through MiXCR, one entry per CDR3 protein. The profile shows approximately 480,000 distinct CDR3 sequences, 13% to 15% of them singletons. The CDR3 has 14 residues. Per the germline V gene, CDR1 is SGHNT and CDR2 is YENEEA. Trimming took 1 base from V and 10 from J, leaving 17 bases between them. J is TRBJ2-7 and V is TRBV11-3; D ambiguous. The sequencing input was blood. The TCR originated in a woman aged 25-40 years with Graves' ophthalmopathy. CDR3 loop: CASSLVATQVDQYF. The CDR3 DNA sequence: TGTGCCAGCAGCTTAGTGGCGACGCAGGTTGATCAGTACTTC. Supplemented by reference TRBV11-3 and TRBJ2-7, the full variable domain reads EAGVVQSPRYKIIEKKQPVAFWCNPISGHNTLYWYLQNLGQGPELLIRYENEEAVDDSQLPKDRFSAERLKGVDSTLKIQPAELGDSAVYLCASSLVATQVDQYFGPGTRLTVT.